This passage covers 26 T cell receptor beta chains from one sample sequenced in a study of blood T cell repertoires in COVID-19. The method was immunoSEQ multiplex PCR; TCRdb's version includes in-frame clones alone and lacks a portion of them. This table has 150,000 or so clones, 80% to 85% appearing once. The sample was peripheral blood. The receptors were gathered from a woman aged 55-70 years with acute or convalescent COVID-19.

This clone was counted between two and nine times. This sequence joins TRBV30 and TRBJ1-1; D not certain. V shed 4 bases and J shed 7 bases, with 13 bases lying between them. The CDR3 contains 12 residues. Germline CDR1 reads GTSNPN; CDR2 reads SVGIG (reference sequence). CDR3 sequence reads: CAWTFGSGEAFF. The CDR3 nucleotides are TGTGCCTGGACCTTTGGGAGCGGTGAAGCTTTCTTT.

The J gene is TRBJ2-3, the V gene TRBV3-1 (or the pseudogene TRBV3-2), with D perhaps matching TRBD2 (5 bases). Germline-derived CDR1 and CDR2 are LGHDT and YNNKEL (reference sequence). The V and J ends lost 1 base and 1 base respectively, with 15 bases between them. This CDR3 spans 17 amino acids. The CDR3 spells CASSQVGLEKGTDTQYF. The DNA of the CDR3 is TGTGCCAGCAGCCAAGTAGGACTGGAGAAAGGCACAGATACGCAGTATTTT.

V and J are TRBV6-4 and TRBJ1-2; 10 positions match TRBD1. Losses at the gene ends were 6 bases for V and 7 bases for J; bases not matched to a gene: 5. The CDR3 covers 13 residues. From germline, CDR1 is MRHNA and CDR2 SNTAGT. The CDR3 sequence: CASSETGGGGYTF. The CDR3 DNA reads TGTGCCAGCAGCGAGACAGGGGGCGGTGGCTACACCTTC.

The chain has TRBV6-5 and TRBJ2-3, with D perhaps matching TRBD1 (6 bases). CDR1 is MNHEY and CDR2 is SVGAGI in the germline V gene. The CDR3 totals 15 residues. Trimming took off 6 bases at V and 2 bases at J, with 15 bases between the two ends. The DNA for the CDR3 is TGTGCCAGCAGCTTGCCGGGACACCTCACAGATACGCAGTATTTT. This sequence encodes CASSLPGHLTDTQYF.

The rearrangement links TRBV2 to TRBJ2-1; 15 bases are shared with TRBD2. The CDR3 sequence is 16 residues long. Germline V gives CDR1 SNHLY, CDR2 FYNNEI. V dropped 8 bases and J dropped 4; count of bases not matched to a gene: 6. The CDR3 nucleotides read TGTGCCAGCCTTGGGACTAGCGGGAGGAAATACAATGAGCAGTTCTTC. This gives the protein CASLGTSGRKYNEQFF.

V usage is TRBV6-5 and J usage is TRBJ1-1; no firm D call. Deletions cut 0 bases from V and 3 bases from J, with 8 bases between. The CDR3 sequence is 14 residues long. The V gene's germline CDR1 is MNHEY and CDR2 SVGAGI. The CDR3 here is CASSYSYLDTEAFF. The CDR3, as DNA: TGTGCCAGCAGTTACTCCTATCTGGACACTGAAGCTTTCTTT.

The sample holds a few counts of this clone. V usage is TRBV29-1 and J usage is TRBJ2-7; 8 bases are a match to TRBD1. The V segment lost 6 bases and the J segment 4 bases; nucleotides outside the gene matches: 5. This CDR3 has 12 residues. Germline CDR1 and CDR2: SQVTM and ANQGSEA. CDR3 in DNA: TGCAGCGTGACAGGGGATCGATACGAGCAGTACTTC. Protein sequence: CSVTGDRYEQYF.

The V call is TRBV7-9, the J call TRBJ1-2, with 8 positions matching TRBD1. CDR1 SEHNR and CDR2 FQNEAQ come from the germline V gene (reference sequence). The CDR3 is made up of 12 amino acids. The V segment lost 3 bases and the J segment 8 bases; nucleotides outside the gene matches: 2. The CDR3 protein is CASSFTGGGYTF. The CDR3 coding sequence is TGTGCCAGCAGCTTTACAGGGGGAGGCTACACCTTC.

The DNA for the CDR3 is TGTGCCACCAGTGAACAGGGAATATATGGCTACACCTTC. It specifies CATSEQGIYGYTF. The chain links TRBV24-1 to TRBJ1-2, with a weak D call TRBD1 (6 bases). Germline V gene lookup returns CDR1 KGHDR and CDR2 SFDVKD. The CDR3 length is 13 residues. V lost 4 bases and J 5 bases, leaving 10 bases between the germline ends.

V is TRBV5-5 and J is TRBJ2-6; D is possibly TRBD1 (5 bases). Germline-derived CDR1 and CDR2 are SGHKS and YYEKEE (reference sequence). The CDR3 has 16 amino acids. V lost 4 bases and J lost 0, with 11 bases in between. This chain's CDR3 is CASSLQASSGANVLTF. In nucleotides, the CDR3 is TGTGCCAGCAGCCTACAGGCGTCCTCTGGGGCCAACGTCCTGACTTTC.

The gene calls are TRBV12-3 or TRBV12-4 and TRBJ2-5; D might be TRBD1 (5 bases). This CDR3 comprises 13 residues. V dropped 6 bases and J dropped 4 bases, with 12 bases sitting between them. The CDR3 protein is CASRSGMRETQYF. The CDR3 DNA is TGTGCCAGCAGGTCAGGGATGAGAGAGACCCAGTACTTC.

The chain combines TRBV30 with TRBJ1-1; possibly TRBD1 for D (5 bases). Looked up from germline, CDR1 is GTSNPN and CDR2 is SVGIG (reference sequence). The CDR3 is 17 residues long. With 8 bases removed from V and 3 bases from J, the gap between germline ends came to 28 bases. CDR3 residues: CAEIKGPVIGAYTEAFF. The DNA for the CDR3 is TGTGCCGAAATTAAGGGGCCGGTCATAGGGGCGTACACTGAAGCTTTCTTT.

The chain uses TRBV7-2 and TRBJ2-7; 16 bases are shared with TRBD2. The CDR3 is made up of 18 amino acids. The junction had 10 bases not matched to a gene; V was cut back by 0 bases and J by 8 bases. CDR1 is SGHTA and CDR2 is FQGNSA in the germline V gene. The CDR3 region has the DNA TGTGCCAGCAGCTTAGCCCCCGGGACTAGCGGGAGGGCGGGGCAGCAGTACTTC. It specifies CASSLAPGTSGRAGQQYF.

This clone was recorded once. The chain joins TRBV11-1 to TRBJ1-1; 7 bases agree with TRBD1. This CDR3 spans 16 amino acids. V gave up 5 bases and J gave up 1 base; unmatched junction bases: 10. Germline lookup yields CDR1 SGHAT and CDR2 FQDESV (reference sequence). The CDR3 sequence: CASSRISDRANTEAFF. The CDR3 bases are TGTGCCAGCAGCCGTATTAGCGACAGGGCGAACACTGAAGCTTTCTTT. Full variable domain (rest looked up from reference TRBV11-1 and TRBJ1-1): EAEVAQSPRYKITEKSQAVAFWCDPISGHATLYWYRQILGQGPELLVQFQDESVVDDSQLPKDRFSAERLKGVDSTLKIQPAELGDSAMYLCASSRISDRANTEAFFGQGTRLTVV.

The gene calls are TRBV9 and TRBJ2-2; 7 bases match TRBD2. Germline CDR1 and CDR2: SGDLS and YYNGEE. The CDR3 spans 15 residues. V gave up 2 bases and J gave up 4 bases; unmatched junction bases: 5. CDR3 in DNA: TGTGCCAGCAGCGTCGGCGGGAGTGTCACCGGGGAGCTGTTTTTT. Protein: CASSVGGSVTGELFF.

V is TRBV19 and J is TRBJ1-1, with D tentatively TRBD1 (5 bases). CDR3 length equals 13 residues. V was trimmed by 7 bases and J by 3 bases, leaving 12 bases between them. Looked up from germline, CDR1 is LNHDA and CDR2 is SQIVND (reference sequence). Here the CDR3 reads CASNSQGYTEAFF. CDR3 bases: TGTGCCAGTAACAGTCAGGGATACACTGAAGCTTTCTTT.

This clone came up a few times. The genes are TRBV28 and TRBJ2-7; possibly TRBD2 for D (6 bases). This CDR3 is 17 amino acids long. In germline, CDR1 is MDHEN, CDR2 SYDVKM. Trimming pared 3 bases from V and 6 bases from J, leaving 24 bases between. CDR3 DNA: TGTGCCAGCAGTTTGTCATCGACGGATCGGACTACTGCCGAGCAGTACTTC. Its translation: CASSLSSTDRTTAEQYF.

The CDR3: CASSALAGAGTDTQYF. The CDR3 DNA follows: TGTGCCAGCAGCGCGCTAGCGGGAGCCGGGACAGATACGCAGTATTTT. The J gene is TRBJ2-3, the V gene TRBV9; 10 positions agree with TRBD2. This CDR3 has 16 residues. V trimming: 3 bases; J trimming: 3 bases; junction bases outside the gene matches: 7. Germline CDR1 reads SGDLS; CDR2 reads YYNGEE.

The chain has TRBV7-6 and TRBJ1-1; no clear D. Germline CDR1 is SGHVS and CDR2 is FNYEAQ. Deletions cut 0 bases from V and 1 base from J, with 6 bases between. This CDR3 has 14 residues. In DNA form, the CDR3 reads TGTGCCAGCAGCTTAGCTGGGCAGAACACTGAAGCTTTCTTT. It encodes CASSLAGQNTEAFF.

This sequence joins TRBV5-1 and TRBJ2-2; TRBD2 aligns across 11 bases. Germline lookup yields CDR1 SGHRS and CDR2 YFSETQ. The CDR3 has 17 amino acids. V lost 3 bases, J lost 6 bases, and 10 bases stayed unmatched. CDR3 in amino acids: CASSSLRLGLAAGELFF. In DNA form, the CDR3 reads TGCGCCAGCAGCTCGCTTCGTCTGGGACTAGCGGCCGGGGAGCTGTTTTTT. Full variable domain (rest looked up from reference TRBV5-1 and TRBJ2-2): KAGVTQTPRYLIKTRGQQVTLSCSPISGHRSVSWYQQTPGQGLQFLFEYFSETQRNKGNFPGRFSGRQFSNSRSEMNVSTLELGDSALYLCASSSLRLGLAAGELFFGEGSRLTVL.

The rearrangement joins TRBV6-2 or TRBV6-3 to TRBJ1-2; D is unclear. Germline V gives CDR1 MNHEY, CDR2 SVGEGT. The V gene lost 6 bases and the J gene lost 4 bases, with 12 bases spanning the gap. The CDR3 has 13 residues. CDR3 region: CASSLDKIYGYTF. Written as DNA, the CDR3 is TGTGCCAGCAGCCTCGACAAGATCTATGGCTACACCTTC.

The chain links TRBV6-5 to TRBJ1-2; no clear D. CDR3 length: 12 amino acids. Trimming removed 8 bases from V and 8 bases from J, with 15 bases in between. Germline CDR1 reads MNHEY; CDR2 reads SVGAGI. The CDR3 protein is CASRTAGGGYTF. The DNA for the CDR3 is TGTGCCAGCCGCACGGCGGGAGGGGGCTACACCTTC.

The chain links TRBV6-5 to TRBJ1-3; the D is unclear. The germline V gene encodes CDR1 MNHEY and CDR2 SVGAGI. V gave up 6 bases and J gave up 3 bases, with 12 bases separating them. The CDR3 loop spans 14 amino acids. CDR3 protein: CASRRAGDGNTIYF. CDR3 in DNA: TGTGCCAGCAGGAGGGCGGGAGATGGAAACACCATATATTTT.

In its sample, this clone was seen a few times. This sequence joins TRBV7-2 and TRBJ1-4; 9 positions agree with TRBD1. The V segment lost 5 bases and the J segment 8 bases; nucleotides outside the gene matches: 9. The CDR3 is 15 amino acids. CDR1 and CDR2 (germline): SGHTA, FQGNSA. The CDR3: CASSPQDRGNEKLFF. CDR3 in DNA: TGTGCCAGCAGCCCTCAGGACAGGGGTAACGAAAAACTGTTTTTT.

The chain recombines TRBV19 with TRBJ2-1, with 12 nucleotides matching TRBD2. The CDR3 is made up of 19 amino acids. The V segment lost 1 base and the J segment 5 bases; nucleotides outside the gene matches: 12. Germline CDR1 reads LNHDA; CDR2 reads SQIVND (reference sequence). The CDR3: CASSIVGPSGRANDNEQFF. The CDR3 DNA reads TGTGCCAGTAGTATAGTCGGGCCTAGCGGGAGGGCAAATGACAATGAGCAGTTCTTC.

The chain joins TRBV5-1 to TRBJ2-2; TRBD1 is a possible D gene (5 bases). The CDR3 runs to 14 residues. Trimming took 4 bases from V and 6 from J, leaving 13 bases between them. In germline, CDR1 is SGHRS, CDR2 YFSETQ. CDR3 region: CASSGDSFPGELFF. The CDR3 coding sequence is TGCGCCAGCAGCGGTGACAGTTTTCCCGGGGAGCTGTTTTTT.